Reported below is one T cell receptor (beta chain). With 60 Vbeta and 13 Jbeta primers, the PCR was carried out. How the authors handled the data: In a later analysis, 10 million to 11 million of approximately 81 million unique beta chains occurred in at least two donors. Profiled with immunoSEQ multiplex PCR; TCRdb holds only in-frame clones, not every one. V and J calls and clone size are given by that table; D and trimming were obtained from the DNA. The sample has about 150,000 clones; 79% are singletons. The data stem from a study of cytomegalovirus exposure and HLA in healthy donors. Study context: One earlier analysis, a look at roughly 170 million T cells, found some 100 million unique TCR beta sequences.

The CDR3 totals 14 residues. Between the trimmed V and J ends, which lost 3 bases and 4 bases, there was a span of 10 bases. Germline values: CDR1 SNHLY, CDR2 FYNNEI. Material: PBMCs. The chain employs TRBV2 and TRBJ2-1; a possible D gene is TRBD1 (6 bases). The sequence came from a man aged 45-65 years in good health and CMV-seropositive. CDR3 sequence (DNA): TGTGCCAGCAGTGATGGGCAGGGGTACAATGAGCAGTTCTTC. Translation gives CASSDGQGYNEQFF. Drawing the rest from reference TRBV2 and TRBJ2-1, the complete variable domain is EPEVTQTPSHQVTQMGQEVILRCVPISNHLYFYWYRQILGQKVEFLVSFYNNEISEKSEIFDDQFSVERPDGSNFTLKIRSTKLEDSAMYFCASSDGQGYNEQFFGPGTRLTVL.